Listed here are 4 T cell receptor beta chains from one sample, sequenced in a study of healthy donors' naive CD4 and CD8 T cells. TCR libraries were built from 500 to 550 ng of total RNA by linear amplification. MiXCR was run by TCRdb on the reads, yielding one entry per CDR3 protein. Among some 190,000 distinct CDR3 sequences, 65% to 75% were seen once, and the ten largest hold 2% to 2.5%. The specimen was naive CD4+ and CD8+ T cells sorted from blood, pooled from several donors. The receptors stem from a pool of human donors in good health; the sample pools cells from several healthy donors.

The chain employs TRBV6-5 and TRBJ1-6, with D possibly being TRBD1 (5 bases). Germline V gives CDR1 MNHEY, CDR2 SVGAGI. The V end was cut by 7 bases, the J end by 4 bases, with 14 bases between. The CDR3 sequence is 15 residues long. The CDR3 is CASNPGTFYNSPLHF. The CDR3 coding sequence is TGTGCCAGCAACCCAGGGACGTTTTATAATTCACCCCTCCACTTT.

The chain employs TRBV6-5 and TRBJ1-3, with D possibly being TRBD1 (5 bases). CDR1 and CDR2 (germline): MNHEY, SVGAGI. Trimming took off 0 bases at V and 5 bases at J, with 14 bases between the two ends. The CDR3 spans 16 residues. The CDR3 here is CASSYSKGLARNTIYF. The CDR3 DNA is TGTGCCAGCAGTTACTCGAAGGGGTTGGCACGAAACACCATATATTTT.

The chain combines TRBV5-4 with TRBJ2-7; 12 bases are shared with TRBD2. The CDR3 consists of 17 residues. Unmatched junction bases numbered 9, after V lost 2 bases and J lost 3 bases. Germline lookup yields CDR1 SGHNT and CDR2 YYREEE (reference sequence). CDR3 sequence: CASSFRLAGAPGYEQYF. In DNA form, the CDR3 reads TGTGCCAGCAGCTTCCGACTAGCGGGGGCCCCAGGCTACGAGCAGTACTTC.

V is TRBV6-2 or TRBV6-3 and J is TRBJ2-7; the D gene could be TRBD1 or TRBD2 (5 bases each). Germline CDR1 MNHEY, CDR2 SVGEGT. Trimming pared 0 bases from V and 3 bases from J, leaving 9 bases between. The CDR3 extends over 14 amino acids. The CDR3 nucleotides read TGTGCCAGCAGTTACTCCGGGACCCTCTACGAGCAGTACTTC. Its translation is CASSYSGTLYEQYF.